The rows below give T cell receptor beta chains drawn from one sample of a study of chemoradiotherapy in HPV16-positive cancers. Using immunoSEQ multiplex PCR, the repertoire was profiled, and TCRdb retains in-frame clones only, with some absent. The repertoire holds under 6,500 clones, with about 85% as singletons. This specimen consisted of tumor tissue, obtained from a patient who underwent chemoradiotherapy. These receptors came from a human donor with HPV-associated anogenital cancer. CDR3s leave out the opening cysteine and the closing phenylalanine or tryptophan. Fields, in order: V gene, D gene, J gene, CDR3 protein. The D gene is left open where the match is weak.

V: TRBV19; D: .; J: TRBJ2-3; CDR3: ASRKRGTDTQY
V: TRBV18; D: .; J: TRBJ2-1; CDR3: ASSPSQAGSYNEQF
V: TRBV7-3; D: TRBD2; J: TRBJ2-3; CDR3: ASSLRGGPGTDTQY
V: TRBV13; D: .; J: TRBJ1-1; CDR3: ASGNPGAGDTEAF
V: TRBV29-1; D: .; J: TRBJ1-2; CDR3: SVGTGTDYGYT
V: TRBV5-6; D: TRBD2; J: TRBJ2-7; CDR3: ASSTGLAAHEQY
V: TRBV28; D: .; J: TRBJ1-1; CDR3: ASRTASHTEAF
V: TRBV18; D: TRBD1; J: TRBJ1-1; CDR3: ASSQTGEGTEAF
V: TRBV29-1; D: .; J: TRBJ2-3; CDR3: SVEATPPTDTQY
V: TRBV7-9; D: .; J: TRBJ2-2; CDR3: ASSLGRVAGELF
V: TRBV30; D: .; J: TRBJ2-7; CDR3: AWRGQYEQY
V: TRBV28; D: .; J: TRBJ1-4; CDR3: ASSFGDNEKLF
V: TRBV7-3; D: .; J: TRBJ2-7; CDR3: ASSSPDRQQY
V: TRBV7-8; D: .; J: TRBJ2-2; CDR3: ASSLEWTGELF
V: TRBV7-2; D: .; J: TRBJ1-2; CDR3: ASSLDWGPVYGYT
V: TRBV12-5; D: TRBD1; J: TRBJ1-5; CDR3: ASGYSPSRDSYSNQPQH
V: TRBV19; D: .; J: TRBJ2-3; CDR3: ASEGDTQY
V: TRBV5-1; D: TRBD1; J: TRBJ1-5; CDR3: ASSRTGDEGQPQH
V: TRBV27; D: TRBD2; J: TRBJ2-5; CDR3: ASRSFGTSGVQETQY
V: TRBV29-1; D: .; J: TRBJ2-2; CDR3: SVVAWSGELF
V: TRBV9; D: .; J: TRBJ1-2; CDR3: ASSVGTGGVYGYT
V: TRBV21-1; D: .; J: TRBJ1-1; CDR3: ASSKSDRGLFVTEAF
V: TRBV30; D: .; J: TRBJ1-2; CDR3: ACPTANYGYT
V: TRBV6-5; D: TRBD1; J: TRBJ2-7; CDR3: ASKLGTGGAAEQY
V: TRBV6-5; D: .; J: TRBJ2-7; CDR3: ASSVGRTYEQY
V: TRBV27; D: .; J: TRBJ2-7; CDR3: ASSLSASSYEQY
V: TRBV6-1; D: .; J: TRBJ2-7; CDR3: ASSEGLSYEQY
V: TRBV5-4; D: TRBD1; J: TRBJ2-5; CDR3: ASSFTGEETQY
V: TRBV29-1; D: TRBD1; J: TRBJ2-7; CDR3: SVEGDWTGSSYEQY
V: TRBV5-6; D: .; J: TRBJ2-1; CDR3: ASSLSLAIHEQF
V: TRBV20-1; D: .; J: TRBJ2-7; CDR3: SAKTVYEQY
V: TRBV9; D: TRBD1; J: TRBJ2-7; CDR3: ASSVEQGAGYEQY
V: TRBV18; D: .; J: TRBJ1-4; CDR3: ASSPFTSGGQGEKLF
V: TRBV18; D: .; J: TRBJ1-2; CDR3: ASSPEKNYGYT
V: TRBV2; D: .; J: TRBJ1-5; CDR3: ASTRPPNQPQH
V: TRBV27; D: .; J: TRBJ2-3; CDR3: ASSRQASTDTQY
V: TRBV28; D: TRBD1; J: TRBJ2-7; CDR3: ASTATGGPYEQY
V: TRBV5-5; D: .; J: TRBJ2-3; CDR3: ASSLEGRPSRIDTQY
V: TRBV7-2; D: .; J: TRBJ1-4; CDR3: ASSPTRNNEKLF
V: TRBV4-3; D: .; J: TRBJ1-2; CDR3: ASSQEVGTGYGYT
V: TRBV18; D: TRBD1; J: TRBJ2-7; CDR3: ASSPGQGPEQY
V: TRBV28; D: TRBD1; J: TRBJ1-1; CDR3: ASSLLQGANEAF
V: TRBV30; D: .; J: TRBJ1-4; CDR3: AWSVPRKTNEKLF
V: TRBV4-2; D: TRBD2; J: TRBJ2-3; CDR3: ASSQGRASGRLSTDTQY
V: TRBV5-1; D: TRBD1; J: TRBJ1-6; CDR3: ASSWGQGDSPLH
V: TRBV7-9; D: .; J: TRBJ1-2; CDR3: ASSLGALTGYT
V: TRBV7-3; D: TRBD1; J: TRBJ2-3; CDR3: ASSLDRAHTDTQY
V: TRBV19; D: TRBD1; J: TRBJ2-7; CDR3: ASSMWKGQGAGEQY
V: TRBV9; D: TRBD2; J: TRBJ2-7; CDR3: ASSVEASGSLEQY
V: TRBV6-5; D: .; J: TRBJ2-6; CDR3: ASSYSQTSGANVLT
V: TRBV6-5; D: .; J: TRBJ2-2; CDR3: AIGVRGAGSGELF
V: TRBV6-5; D: TRBD1; J: TRBJ2-7; CDR3: ASSPGTGRYEQY
V: TRBV5-1; D: .; J: TRBJ1-1; CDR3: ASSPLTEGTEAF
V: TRBV7-2; D: TRBD1; J: TRBJ2-1; CDR3: ASSQKTGISNNEQF
V: TRBV28; D: TRBD1; J: TRBJ1-1; CDR3: ASSLLSTGGRQAF
V: TRBV7-3; D: .; J: TRBJ2-3; CDR3: ASSPEVWGTDTQY
V: TRBV6-5; D: .; J: TRBJ2-3; CDR3: ASSPLGGQTQY